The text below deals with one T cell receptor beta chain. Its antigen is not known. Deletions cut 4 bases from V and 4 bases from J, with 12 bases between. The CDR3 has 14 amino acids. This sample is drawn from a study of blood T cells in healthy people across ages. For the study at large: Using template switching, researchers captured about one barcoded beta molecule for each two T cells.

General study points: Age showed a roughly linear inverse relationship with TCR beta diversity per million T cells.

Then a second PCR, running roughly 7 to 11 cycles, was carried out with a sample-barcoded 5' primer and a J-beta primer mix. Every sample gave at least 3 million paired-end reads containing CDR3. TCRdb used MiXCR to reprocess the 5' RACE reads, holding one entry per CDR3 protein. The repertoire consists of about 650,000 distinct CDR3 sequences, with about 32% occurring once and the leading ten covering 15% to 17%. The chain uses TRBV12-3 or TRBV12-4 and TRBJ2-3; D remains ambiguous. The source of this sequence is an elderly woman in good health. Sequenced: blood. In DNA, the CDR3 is TGTGCCAGCAGTTCGAGAGTGTTAGCAGATACGCAGTATTTT. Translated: CASSSRVLADTQYF.